This TCR beta chain was sequenced during a study of prognosis after radiotherapy for stage I lung cancer (dated by TCRdb to about 2021). Context from the whole study: Between early 2018 and early 2019, some 18 stage I NSCLC patients were enrolled in Nanjing, China. Of the enrolled patients, about 15 had newly diagnosed primary stage I lung tumors, while 4 or 5 had oligometastatic NSCLC following surgical resection of the primary tumor. Every patient was regarded as medically inoperable, because of comorbidities in over ten cases and refusal of surgery in several cases. The cohort was made up of 10 to 15 men and a handful of women, with a median age of around 74 years and an age range of roughly 50 to 95 years. Squamous cell carcinoma histology was identified in more than five patients, and adenocarcinoma histology was identified in twelve patients. Image-guided IMRT or VMAT was used to deliver SBRT in 3 to 5 fractions at a biologically effective dose of at least 100 Gy. Concurrent therapy was not administered to any patient alongside SBRT. About 20% of the 19 patients developed distant metastases after SBRT, at a median of approximately 7 months; the other 15 showed no significant progression. This study profiled peripheral blood TCR beta repertoires from stage I NSCLC patients before and after stereotactic body radiotherapy and linked the repertoires to distant failure. For each of the approximately 19 patients, one blood sample was taken before SBRT and one after, so the study sequenced around 40 samples in total.

All patients had node-negative disease on CT and PET/CT, and none had a history of other malignancies or prior chemotherapy or radiotherapy. At each of two time points, around 6.5 milliliters of peripheral venous blood were collected in EDTA tubes. Ficoll-Paque Plus density-gradient centrifugation was used to isolate PBMCs. Right after collection, samples were kept at -80 degrees C until analysis. Sequences DFQATT (CDR1) and SNEGSKA (CDR2) are obtained from the germline V gene (reference sequence). Between the V and J ends, shortened by 6 bases and 6 bases respectively, the junction contains 8 bases. From the cysteine through the phenylalanine, the CDR3 covers 11 amino acids. Here the CDR3 DNA is all that survives: 33 bases in frame from base 1. Overall study results and their limits: The study was limited by its small cohort and short follow-up, and the findings require independent validation. TRBV and TRBJ usage frequencies reportedly varied with metastasis status, involving two V genes at baseline and 9 or 10 V and two J genes after SBRT. After SBRT, the count of unique TCR clones dropped from a median of roughly 9,700 beforehand to more than 6,000 afterward (Wilcoxon paired P=0.011). No adjustment for multiple comparisons was applied to any of the reported P values. Post-SBRT Shannon entropy and its change from baseline were lower in patients who developed distant metastases; baseline Shannon entropy was not associated with metastases. No determination of tumor specificity was made for expanded TCR clones.

A word on this clonotype: Its antigen is not yet known. No base quality information exists; no much larger clone differs at one position.

Two rounds of multiplex PCR on genomic DNA were used to amplify the TCR beta CDR3 region. The first PCR round used primers specific to each TRBV and TRBJ gene, and the primer sequences were filed in Chinese patent CN105087789A. The second PCR round used universal primers. The Roche High Pure PCR Template Preparation Kit was used to extract genomic DNA from frozen PBMCs. The libraries underwent paired-end sequencing with 151 bp reads on an Illumina HiSeq 3000. On the study's bioinformatics: Raw reads lacking the multiplex PCR primer sequences were removed with CutAdapt. Using PEAR, the high-quality paired reads were merged into contigs. MiXCR assigned TRB V, D and J gene segments to each contig by aligning to reference sequences. CDR3 sequences were clustered by base quality and sequence similarity to remove sequencing errors. Diversity was measured as Shannon entropy normalized by the natural log of productive TCR sequence number. To get clonality, Shannon entropy was divided by the natural log of the number of unique clonotypes, and that result was subtracted from one. The Youden index of ROC curves was used to select progression-free survival cut-offs for repertoire metrics, and analyses were performed in R 3.5.3. TCRdb passed the public sequencing reads through fastp at Q25 and MiXCR, retaining productive beta sequences. Each record represents a unique CDR3 protein, reported with the most common genes and DNA among its rows. V and J calls and clone size were set by TCRdb, not the authors. The sample table holds fewer than 40,000 distinct CDR3 sequences, of which approximately 32% were seen once. 25% to 30% of the sample rests with the top ten.

This chain joins TRBV20-1 to TRBJ2-2, with no D gene named confidently. The source was PBMCs, collected before or after stereotactic body radiation therapy (not recorded which). This TCR derives from a donor aged 50 or older with non-small cell lung cancer. The CDR3 protein is CSAPPPGELFF. Read as DNA, the sequence is TGCAGTGCGCCCCCCCCCGGGGAGCTGTTTTTT.